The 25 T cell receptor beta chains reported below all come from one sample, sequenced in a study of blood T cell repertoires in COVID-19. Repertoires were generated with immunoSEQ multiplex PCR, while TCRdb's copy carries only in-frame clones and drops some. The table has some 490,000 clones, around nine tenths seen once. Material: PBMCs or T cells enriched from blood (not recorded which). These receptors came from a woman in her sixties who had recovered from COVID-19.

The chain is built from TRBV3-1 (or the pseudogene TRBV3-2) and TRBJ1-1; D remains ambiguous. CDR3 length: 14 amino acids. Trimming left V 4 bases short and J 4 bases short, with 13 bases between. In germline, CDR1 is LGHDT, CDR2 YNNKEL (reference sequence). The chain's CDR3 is CASSRDPGGTEAFF. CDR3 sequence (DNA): TGTGCCAGCAGCCGTGATCCTGGCGGCACTGAAGCTTTCTTT.

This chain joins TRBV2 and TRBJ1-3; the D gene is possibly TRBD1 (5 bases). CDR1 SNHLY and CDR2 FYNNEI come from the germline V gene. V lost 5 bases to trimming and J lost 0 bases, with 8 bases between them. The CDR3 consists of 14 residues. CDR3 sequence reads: CASSPTDSGNTIYF. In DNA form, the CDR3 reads TGTGCCAGCAGTCCGACAGACTCTGGAAACACCATATATTTT.

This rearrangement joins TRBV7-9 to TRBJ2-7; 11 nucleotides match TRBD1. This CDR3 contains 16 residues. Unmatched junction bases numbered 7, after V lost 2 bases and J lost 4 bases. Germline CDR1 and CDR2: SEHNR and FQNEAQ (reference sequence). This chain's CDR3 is CASSLQLDRGRYEQYF. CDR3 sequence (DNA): TGTGCCAGCAGCTTACAATTGGACAGGGGGCGTTACGAGCAGTACTTC.

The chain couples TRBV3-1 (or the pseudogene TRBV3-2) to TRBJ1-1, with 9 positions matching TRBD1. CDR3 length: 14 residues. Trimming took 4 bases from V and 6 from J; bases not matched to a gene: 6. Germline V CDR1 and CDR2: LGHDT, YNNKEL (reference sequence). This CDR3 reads CASSRTGGVAEAFF. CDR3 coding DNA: TGTGCCAGCAGCCGAACAGGGGGCGTCGCTGAAGCTTTCTTT.

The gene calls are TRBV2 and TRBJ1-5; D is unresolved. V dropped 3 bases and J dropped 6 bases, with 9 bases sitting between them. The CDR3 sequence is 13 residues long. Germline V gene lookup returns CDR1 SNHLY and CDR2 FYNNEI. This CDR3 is CASSERVGQPQHF. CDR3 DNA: TGTGCCAGCAGTGAGAGGGTTGGTCAGCCCCAGCATTTT.

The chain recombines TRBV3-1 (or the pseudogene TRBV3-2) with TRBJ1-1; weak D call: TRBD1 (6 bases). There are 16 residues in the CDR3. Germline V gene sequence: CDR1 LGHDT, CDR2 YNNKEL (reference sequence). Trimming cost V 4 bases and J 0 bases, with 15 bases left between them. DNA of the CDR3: TGTGCCAGCAGCCGCTTCCCCGGGGGGCTGAACACTGAAGCTTTCTTT. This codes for CASSRFPGGLNTEAFF.

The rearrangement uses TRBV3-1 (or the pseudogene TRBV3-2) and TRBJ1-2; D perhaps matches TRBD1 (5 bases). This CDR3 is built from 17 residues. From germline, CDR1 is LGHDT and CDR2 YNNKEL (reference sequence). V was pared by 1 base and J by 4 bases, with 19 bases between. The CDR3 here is CASSQGGGTQVFYGYTF. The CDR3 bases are TGTGCCAGCAGCCAAGGGGGGGGGACTCAGGTTTTCTATGGCTACACCTTC.

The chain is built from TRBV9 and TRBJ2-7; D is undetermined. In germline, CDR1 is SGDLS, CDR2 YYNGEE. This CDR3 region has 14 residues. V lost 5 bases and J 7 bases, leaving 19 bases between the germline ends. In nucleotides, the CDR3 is TGTGCCAGCAGTCCGAGCCCCGTATTGGAGGAGCAGTACTTC. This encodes CASSPSPVLEEQYF.

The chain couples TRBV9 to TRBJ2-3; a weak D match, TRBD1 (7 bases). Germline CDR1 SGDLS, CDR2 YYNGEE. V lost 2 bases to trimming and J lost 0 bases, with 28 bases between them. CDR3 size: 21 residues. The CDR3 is CASSVTRFSAGTDSSTDTQYF. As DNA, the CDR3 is TGTGCCAGCAGCGTTACTCGTTTCAGTGCGGGGACAGATTCTAGCACAGATACGCAGTATTTT.

CDR3 residues: CATLGASWYRSGGTHNYYYEQYV. In DNA form, the CDR3 reads TGTGCCACCCTTGGAGCAAGCTGGTATAGGAGCGGGGGCACCCACAACTACTACTACGAGCAGTACGTC. The chain employs TRBV24-1 and TRBJ2-7; TRBD2 agrees at 8 bases. This CDR3 is built from 23 residues. Germline trimming cut 9 bases from V and 3 bases from J; bases unmatched to any gene: 36. Germline CDR1 and CDR2: KGHDR and SFDVKD.

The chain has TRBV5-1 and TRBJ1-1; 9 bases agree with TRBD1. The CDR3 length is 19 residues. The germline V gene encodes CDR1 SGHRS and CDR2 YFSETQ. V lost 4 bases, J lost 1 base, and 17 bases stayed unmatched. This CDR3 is CASSLGTGRMKGANTEAFF. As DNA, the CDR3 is TGCGCCAGCAGCCTAGGGACAGGGAGAATGAAAGGGGCGAACACTGAAGCTTTCTTT.

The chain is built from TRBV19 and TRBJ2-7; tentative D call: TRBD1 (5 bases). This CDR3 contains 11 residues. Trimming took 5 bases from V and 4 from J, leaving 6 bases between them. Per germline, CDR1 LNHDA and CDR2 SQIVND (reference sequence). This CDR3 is CASSDRYEQYF. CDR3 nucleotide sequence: TGTGCCAGTAGTGACAGATACGAGCAGTACTTC. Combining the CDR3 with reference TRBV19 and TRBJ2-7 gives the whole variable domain DGGITQSPKYLFRKEGQNVTLSCEQNLNHDAMYWYRQDPGQGLRLIYYSQIVNDFQKGDIAEGYSVSREKKESFPLTVTSAQKNPTAFYLCASSDRYEQYFGPGTRLTVT.

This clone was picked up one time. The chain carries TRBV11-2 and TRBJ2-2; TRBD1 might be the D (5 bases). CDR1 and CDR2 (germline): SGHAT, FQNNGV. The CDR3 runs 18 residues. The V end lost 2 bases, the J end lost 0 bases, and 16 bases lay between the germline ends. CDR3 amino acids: CASSLRAQVNSNTGELFF. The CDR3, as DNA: TGTGCCAGCAGCTTACGGGCACAGGTCAACTCGAACACCGGGGAGCTGTTTTTT.

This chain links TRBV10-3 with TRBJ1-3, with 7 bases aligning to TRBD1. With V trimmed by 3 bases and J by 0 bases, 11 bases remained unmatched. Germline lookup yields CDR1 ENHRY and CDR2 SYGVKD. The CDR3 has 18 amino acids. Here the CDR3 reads CAISDTGTVYHSGNTIYF. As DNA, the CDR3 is TGTGCCATCAGTGACACCGGGACAGTATATCACTCTGGAAACACCATATATTTT.

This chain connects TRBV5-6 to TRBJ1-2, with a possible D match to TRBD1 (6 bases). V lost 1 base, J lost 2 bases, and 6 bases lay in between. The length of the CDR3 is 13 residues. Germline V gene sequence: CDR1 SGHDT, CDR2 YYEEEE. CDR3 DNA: TGTGCCAGCAGCTTGAGGGGGAACTATGGCTACACCTTC. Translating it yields CASSLRGNYGYTF.

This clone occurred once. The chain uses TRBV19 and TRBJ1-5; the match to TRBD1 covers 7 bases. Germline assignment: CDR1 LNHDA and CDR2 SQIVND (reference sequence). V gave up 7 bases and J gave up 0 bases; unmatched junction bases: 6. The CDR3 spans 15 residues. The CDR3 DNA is TGTGCCAGTATGCGGACAGGAGGTAGCAATCAGCCCCAGCATTTT. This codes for CASMRTGGSNQPQHF.

The CDR3 region has the DNA TGTGCCAGCAGCACGGGGGCCAAAAACATTCAGTACTTC. Protein: CASSTGAKNIQYF. The chain carries TRBV3-1 (or the pseudogene TRBV3-2) and TRBJ2-4; D may be TRBD2 (5 bases). This CDR3 is built from 13 residues. Trimming stripped 5 bases from V and 1 base from J, with 6 bases between. Germline V gene lookup returns CDR1 LGHDT and CDR2 YNNKEL (reference sequence).

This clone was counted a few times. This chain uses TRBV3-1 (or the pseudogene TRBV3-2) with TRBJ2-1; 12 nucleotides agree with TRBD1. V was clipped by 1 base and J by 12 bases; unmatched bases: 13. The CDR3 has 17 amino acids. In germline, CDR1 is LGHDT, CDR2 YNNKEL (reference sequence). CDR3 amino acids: CASSQGLGGQGASGQFF. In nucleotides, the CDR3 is TGTGCCAGCAGCCAAGGGCTAGGGGGACAGGGGGCCTCGGGGCAGTTCTTC.

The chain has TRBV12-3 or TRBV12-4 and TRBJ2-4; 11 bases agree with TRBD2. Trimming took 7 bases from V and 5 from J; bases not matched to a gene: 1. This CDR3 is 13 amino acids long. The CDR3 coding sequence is TGTGCCAGCAAACTAGCGGGGGAAAACATTCAGTACTTC. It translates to CASKLAGENIQYF.

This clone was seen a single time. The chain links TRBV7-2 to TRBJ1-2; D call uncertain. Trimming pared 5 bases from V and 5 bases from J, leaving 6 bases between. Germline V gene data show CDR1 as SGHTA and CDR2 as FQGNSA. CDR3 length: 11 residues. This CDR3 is CASSPIYGYTF. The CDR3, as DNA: TGTGCCAGCAGCCCCATTTATGGCTACACCTTC.

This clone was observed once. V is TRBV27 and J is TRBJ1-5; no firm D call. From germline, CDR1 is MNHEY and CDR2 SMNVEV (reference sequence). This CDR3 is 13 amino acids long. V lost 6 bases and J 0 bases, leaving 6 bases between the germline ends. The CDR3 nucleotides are TGTGCCAGCAGCATCCATAGCAATCAGCCCCAGCATTTT. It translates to CASSIHSNQPQHF.

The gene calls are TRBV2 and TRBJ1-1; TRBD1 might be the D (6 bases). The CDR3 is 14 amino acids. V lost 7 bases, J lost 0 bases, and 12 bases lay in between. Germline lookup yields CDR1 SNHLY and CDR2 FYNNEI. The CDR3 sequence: CASKGTFMNTEAFF. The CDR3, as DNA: TGTGCCAGCAAGGGGACATTCATGAACACTGAAGCTTTCTTT.

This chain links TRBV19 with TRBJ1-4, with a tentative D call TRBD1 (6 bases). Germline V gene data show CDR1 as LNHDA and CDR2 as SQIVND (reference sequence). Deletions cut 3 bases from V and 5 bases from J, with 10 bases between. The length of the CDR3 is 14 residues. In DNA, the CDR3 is TGTGCCAGTAGTATCGGGGGGGCAAATGAAAAACTGTTTTTT. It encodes CASSIGGANEKLFF.

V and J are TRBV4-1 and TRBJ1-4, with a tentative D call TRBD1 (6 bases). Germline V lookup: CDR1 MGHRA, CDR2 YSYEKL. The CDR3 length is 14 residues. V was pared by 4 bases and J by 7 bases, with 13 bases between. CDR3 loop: CASSLIQGVEKLFF. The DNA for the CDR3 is TGCGCCAGCAGCCTTATACAGGGAGTTGAAAAACTGTTTTTT.

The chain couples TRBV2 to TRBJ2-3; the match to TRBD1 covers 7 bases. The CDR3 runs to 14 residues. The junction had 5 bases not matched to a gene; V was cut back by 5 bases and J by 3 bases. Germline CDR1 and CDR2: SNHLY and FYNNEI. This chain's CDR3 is CASSSRQGTDTQYF. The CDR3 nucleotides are TGTGCCAGCAGTTCGCGACAGGGAACAGATACGCAGTATTTT.